The table lists the clone carrying this TCR beta chain with a few counts. What it binds is not known. CDR1 and CDR2 (germline): MNHEY, SVGEGT. The CDR3 runs to 15 residues. The germline V and J ends were trimmed by 2 bases and 6 bases, with 14 bases remaining between them. A template switching step contributed a universal primer site, while unique molecular identifiers were present in the cDNA. TCRdb redid the calling of the 5' RACE reads with MiXCR, one entry per CDR3 protein. The sample lists under 350,000 distinct CDR3 sequences; nearly 9.5% were seen once. These data come from a study of identical twins. Regarding the study as a whole: Models underpredicted monozygotic twin sharing of out-of-frame TCR alpha. Cord blood beta clonotypes present at high abundance carried fewer insertions; no such pattern appeared in memory repertoires.

The same sample was also studied in work on yellow fever vaccine responses in identical twins. That work states: Twins' vaccine T cell response reportedly gave the appearance of partial convergence and partial personalization.

The clonotype originates from a woman aged 18-35 years in good health. The source material was CD8+ T cells sorted from blood. The rearrangement joins TRBV6-2 or TRBV6-3 to TRBJ2-4; D tentatively fits TRBD1 or TRBD2 (5 bases each). The CDR3 spells CASSYGIPRGNIQYF. The CDR3 bases are TGTGCCAGCAGTTACGGGATCCCGAGGGGAAACATTCAGTACTTC.